This T cell receptor (beta chain) was found in a study of kidney transplant recipient with SARS-CoV-2 infection. Ten or more counts support this clonotype. The CDR3 is made up of 17 amino acids. From germline, CDR1 is KGHSY and CDR2 FQNENV. Trimming left V 5 bases short and J 4 bases short, with 23 bases between. TCRdb re-called the reads with MiXCR, one entry per CDR3 protein. The sample holds under 250,000 distinct CDR3 sequences, less than 35% seen once. The source of this sequence is a male patient aged 30 to 39 who had COVID-19 and was a kidney transplant recipient. Part of the T cell pool may stem from the graft donor. This chain joins TRBV16 and TRBJ1-2; D is ambiguous. The starting material was a blood sample, obtained at baseline and between days 110 and 120 from a kidney transplant recipient. The DNA of the CDR3 is TGTGCCAGCAGCGCAGGTGGGGTCGTTAGAAAGACCTATGGCTACACCTTC. Translation: CASSAGGVVRKTYGYTF.